A selection of T cell receptor beta chains follows, all from one sample in a study of blood T cells in healthy people across ages. TCRdb itself ran the 5' RACE reads through MiXCR, one entry per CDR3 protein. This sample has roughly 720,000 distinct CDR3 sequences, with about 55% found just once. Source material: blood. The receptor source for this set is a man aged 80 or over in good health. CDR3s include the opening cysteine and the closing phenylalanine or tryptophan. The D gene is left open where the match is weak. Only part of the rows carry a size: once, few, many, or a class if the clone is expanded.

-	TRBV7-2	TRBJ2-1	TRBD2	CASSFRRRGNNEQFF	TGTGCCAGCAGCTTTCGCAGGCGGGGGAACAATGAGCAGTTCTTC
-	TRBV29-1	TRBJ2-7	TRBD1	CSVTGTGSYEQYF	TGCAGCGTTACCGGGACAGGGAGCTACGAGCAGTACTTC
-	TRBV3-1	TRBJ2-7	-	CASSSLGSGYEQYF	TGTGCCAGCAGCTCCCTGGGTAGCGGCTACGAGCAGTACTTC
-	TRBV7-3	TRBJ1-1	TRBD1	CASSSTGADHPNTEAFF	TGTGCCAGCAGTTCTACAGGGGCAGACCACCCGAACACTGAAGCTTTCTTT
-	TRBV15	TRBJ2-3	-	CATSRGWGTDTQYF	TGTGCCACCAGCAGAGGGTGGGGCACAGATACGCAGTATTTT
few	TRBV25-1	TRBJ2-7	TRBD2	CASSEYQVAAGGFVDEQYF	TGTGCCAGCAGTGAATATCAGGTAGCCGCGGGAGGGTTCGTCGACGAGCAGTACTTC
-	TRBV11-1	TRBJ2-3	-	CASSLAPGQHRYAYF	TGTGCCAGCAGCTTGGCTCCCGGGCAACACAGATACGCGTATTTT
-	TRBV30	TRBJ2-7	-	CAWNGRGYFEQYF	TGTGCCTGGAATGGTAGGGGGTATTTCGAGCAGTACTTC
-	TRBV12-3/TRBV12-4	TRBJ2-7	TRBD1	CASSSGQLNEQYF	TGTGCCAGCAGTTCGGGACAGCTTAACGAGCAGTACTTC
-	TRBV7-2	TRBJ1-5	TRBD1	CASSSRGGGARTQHF	TGTGCCAGCAGCTCTCGTGGAGGGGGCGCAAGGACCCAGCATTTT
-	TRBV11-2	TRBJ2-1	TRBD2	CASSLVLAGGEQFF	TGTGCCAGCAGCTTAGTGTTAGCGGGAGGGGAGCAGTTCTTC
-	TRBV9	TRBJ2-1	TRBD2	CASSLSGSASYSEQFF	TGTGCCAGTAGCCTTAGCGGGAGTGCGTCCTACAGTGAGCAGTTCTTC
few	TRBV29-1	TRBJ2-1	-	CSVTRGNEQFF	TGCAGCGTCACCAGGGGTAATGAGCAGTTCTTC
-	TRBV20-1	TRBJ2-7	TRBD2	CSAELAGGPRYEQYF	TGCAGTGCGGAACTAGCGGGAGGGCCTCGTTACGAGCAGTACTTC
-	TRBV12-3/TRBV12-4	TRBJ2-1	TRBD2	CASRVSGTSGSGEQFF	TGTGCCAGCAGGGTTTCCGGGACTAGCGGGTCCGGTGAGCAGTTCTTC
few	TRBV20-1	TRBJ2-7	-	CSARDPLRAVSYEQYF	TGCAGTGCTAGAGATCCCCTCCGGGCCGTGTCCTACGAGCAGTACTTC
few	TRBV6-5	TRBJ1-2	TRBD1	CASSSWTGTLLGYTF	TGTGCCAGCAGTTCCTGGACAGGGACGCTGCTTGGCTACACCTTC
-	TRBV29-1	TRBJ2-1	-	CSVDSGTPLSYNEQFF	TGCAGCGTGGACTCCGGGACTCCCCTTTCCTACAATGAGCAGTTCTTC
-	TRBV20-1	TRBJ2-3	-	CSRRTSTDTQYF	TGCAGTAGGAGGACTAGCACAGATACGCAGTATTTT
-	TRBV27	TRBJ2-1	TRBD2	CASSPYSWEREGTYNEQFF	TGTGCCAGCAGTCCGTACTCGTGGGAGCGGGAGGGAACATACAATGAGCAGTTCTTC
few	TRBV25-1	TRBJ2-6	-	CASRQSGSGANVLTF	TGTGCCAGCAGACAGAGCGGAAGTGGGGCCAACGTCCTGACTTTC
-	TRBV7-2	TRBJ1-5	-	CASSPKGNQPQHF	TGTGCCAGCAGTCCTAAAGGGAATCAGCCCCAGCATTTT
-	TRBV20-1	TRBJ2-1	-	CSAYRDGRYNERFF	TGCAGTGCCTACAGGGATGGAAGGTACAATGAGCGGTTCTTC
few	TRBV6-2/TRBV6-3	TRBJ1-4	-	CASRTRSHEKLFF	TGTGCCAGCAGGACGCGATCCCATGAAAAACTGTTTTTT
few	TRBV9	TRBJ2-3	TRBD2	CASSPGLAGSEDTQYF	TGTGCCAGCAGCCCAGGACTAGCGGGATCGGAGGATACGCAGTATTTT
-	TRBV18	TRBJ2-7	-	CASSPDRTTYEQYF	TGTGCCAGCTCACCCGACAGGACCACCTACGAGCAGTACTTC
many	TRBV9	TRBJ2-7	TRBD2	CASSGLSGSVGEQYF	TGTGCCAGCAGCGGGCTTAGCGGGAGCGTGGGCGAGCAGTACTTC
-	TRBV24-1	TRBJ2-1	-	CATSDSRPFFNEQFF	TGTGCCACCAGTGATTCGCGGCCCTTCTTTAATGAGCAGTTCTTC